This T cell receptor beta chain was captured in a study of blood T cell repertoires in COVID-19. Whole-study context: Collection of acute and convalescent COVID-19 samples took place in the United States, Italy and Spain. In each case, the material was cDNA or gDNA derived from T cells, B-cell-depleted T cells, or PBMCs.

Original analysis: Counts of nucleated cells, estimated from reference gene primer amplification, were obtained. Method: immunoSEQ multiplex PCR; TCRdb's copy keeps in-frame clones and lacks some. That table is the source of V, J and clone size, and D and trimming were worked out from the DNA. The table shows about 220,000 clones, with roughly 81% occurring only once. The CDR3 has 15 residues. Sequences were obtained from peripheral blood. This sequence joins TRBV21-1 and TRBJ1-2; the D call TRBD1 from the table was never checked on the DNA. TRBV21-1 is recorded as a pseudogene. The source of this sequence is a man aged 45-65 years who had recovered from COVID-19. The CDR3 spells CASSKDSGGGGGYTF. Here the CDR3 DNA reads TGTGCCAGCAGCAAAGATTCTGGGGGCGGCGGTGGCTACACCTTC.